Described below is a single T cell receptor (beta chain) sequence and its context. These data come from a study of low-dose radiotherapy and immunotherapy resistance in tumors. The germline CDR1 and CDR2 sequences are SGDLS and YYNGEE. The CDR3 loop spans 15 amino acids. V was cut by 3 bases and J by 2 bases, with 12 bases left in between. The time point is: before trial treatment. First-strand cDNA relied on TRAV- and TRBV-specific primers spanning alpha and beta chains. The authors ran about 20 PCR cycles to amplify TCRs with a constant-region primer and V-primer adapter. TCRdb reanalysed the reads using MiXCR and keeps one entry per CDR3 protein. The sample holds around 76,000 distinct CDR3 sequences, less than 40% seen once.

This chain connects TRBV9 to TRBJ2-1, with D perhaps TRBD2 (6 bases). Sequencing was performed on PBMCs, taken before treatment. This sequence originates from a female donor with ovarian cancer. For the CDR3, the DNA is TGTGCCAGCAGCGCCCGGGACTGGACCTACAATGAGCAGTTCTTC. Its translation is CASSARDWTYNEQFF.